This T cell receptor beta chain was identified during a study of blood T cell repertoires in COVID-19. Study information: The cDNA or gDNA used as material had been derived from T cells, B-cell-depleted T cells, or PBMCs.

Clones were sequenced by immunoSEQ multiplex PCR, and TCRdb holds only the in-frame ones, with some missing. The sample has over 130,000 clones, approximately 89% seen once. This CDR3 is 13 amino acids long. Trimming took 4 bases from V and 4 from J; bases not matched to a gene: 4. The germline V gene encodes CDR1 KGHSH and CDR2 LQKENI. The sequence derives from a human donor in a cohort sampled during active COVID-19. Sequences were obtained from peripheral blood. The rearrangement uses TRBV18 and TRBJ2-7, with TRBD2 matching over 7 bases. Written as DNA, the CDR3 is TGTGCCAGCTCACGCGGGGGTATTTACGAGCAGTACTTC. Encoded protein: CASSRGGIYEQYF. The complete variable domain, with remaining parts taken from reference TRBV18 and TRBJ2-7, reads NAGVMQNPRHLVRRRGQEARLRCSPMKGHSHVYWYRQLPEEGLKFMVYLQKENIIDESGMPKERFSAEFPKEGPSILRIQQVVRGDSAAYFCASSRGGIYEQYFGPGTRLTVT.